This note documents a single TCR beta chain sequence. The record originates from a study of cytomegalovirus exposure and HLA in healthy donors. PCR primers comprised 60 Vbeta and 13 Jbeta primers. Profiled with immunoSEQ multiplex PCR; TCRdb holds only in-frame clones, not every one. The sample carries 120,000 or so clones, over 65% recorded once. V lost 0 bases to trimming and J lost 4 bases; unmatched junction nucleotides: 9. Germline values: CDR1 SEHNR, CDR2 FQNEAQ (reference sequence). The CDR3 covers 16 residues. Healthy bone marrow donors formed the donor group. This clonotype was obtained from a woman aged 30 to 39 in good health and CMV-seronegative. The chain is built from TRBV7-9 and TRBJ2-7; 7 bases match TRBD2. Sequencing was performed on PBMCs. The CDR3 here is CASSLASSGVPYEQYF. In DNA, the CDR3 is TGTGCCAGCAGCTTAGCGTCTAGCGGAGTTCCTTACGAGCAGTACTTC.